Presented here are 23 T cell receptor beta chains from one specimen sequenced in a study of blood T cell repertoires in COVID-19. Data came from immunoSEQ multiplex PCR; TCRdb stores just in-frame clones and leaves some out. The data contain roughly 230,000 clones, roughly 91% of them singletons. Sequencing input: PBMCs or T cells enriched from blood (not recorded which). These receptors were collected from a young man in a cohort exposed to, infected with or recovered from COVID-19 (not recorded which).

The chain joins TRBV6-5 to TRBJ1-5; 8 bases are shared with TRBD1. With V trimmed by 7 bases and J by 6 bases, 5 bases remained unmatched. From germline, CDR1 is MNHEY and CDR2 SVGAGI. The CDR3 has 13 residues. In DNA form, the CDR3 reads TGTGCCAGCAATACAGGGGGACGTCAGCCCCAGCATTTT. Protein sequence: CASNTGGRQPQHF.

The chain employs TRBV7-2 and TRBJ2-7, with 12 positions matching TRBD2. The germline gives CDR1 SGHTA, CDR2 FQGNSA. The CDR3 is 13 residues long. The V and J ends lost 4 bases and 6 bases, in that order; junction bases with no gene match: 1. Here the CDR3 DNA reads TGTGCCAGCAGCTCTAGCGGGAGGGGCGAGCAGTACTTC. Translated: CASSSSGRGEQYF. Looking up the rest from reference TRBV7-2 and TRBJ2-7 gives the full variable domain: GAGVSQSPSNKVTEKGKDVELRCDPISGHTALYWYRQSLGQGLEFLIYFQGNSAPDKSGLPSDRFSAERTGGSVSTLTIQRTQQEDSAVYLCASSSSGRGEQYFGPGTRLTVT.

This clone was counted once. The J gene is TRBJ2-7, the V gene TRBV5-4; 9 bases map to TRBD1. From germline, CDR1 is SGHNT and CDR2 YYREEE (reference sequence). The junction had 3 bases not matched to a gene; V was cut back by 0 bases and J by 5 bases. The CDR3 is 14 residues long. The CDR3 loop reads CASSLGRTGDEQYF. The CDR3 DNA is TGTGCCAGCAGCTTGGGGCGGACAGGGGACGAGCAGTACTTC.

V gene TRBV12-3 or TRBV12-4 combines with J gene TRBJ1-1, with unresolved D. V was shortened by 8 bases and J by 1 base, with 11 bases between the two germline ends. The CDR3 length is 13 residues. This CDR3 is CASLTPGNTEAFF. In nucleotides, the CDR3 is TGTGCCAGCCTTACCCCGGGGAACACTGAAGCTTTCTTT.

The rearrangement joins TRBV6-2 or TRBV6-3 to TRBJ2-1; D may be TRBD2 (6 bases). The length of the CDR3 is 18 residues. V lost 7 bases to trimming and J lost 5 bases, with 27 bases between them. Germline lookup yields CDR1 MNHEY and CDR2 SVGEGT. The CDR3 loop is CASTPMGREKVRNNEQFF. In DNA, the CDR3 is TGTGCCAGCACCCCCATGGGACGGGAGAAAGTAAGGAACAATGAGCAGTTCTTC.

The V call is TRBV7-2, the J call TRBJ2-7; D might be TRBD2 (6 bases). The CDR3 has 13 residues. Germline CDR1 SGHTA, CDR2 FQGNSA. V was shortened by 2 bases and J by 5 bases, with 10 bases between the two germline ends. The DNA for the CDR3 is TGTGCCAGCAGCTTAAGGAGGGAAGACGAGCAGTACTTC. Protein sequence: CASSLRREDEQYF.

The chain couples TRBV6-2 or TRBV6-3 to TRBJ1-6; 12 nucleotides align to TRBD1. The CDR3 length is 17 residues. Per the germline V gene, CDR1 is MNHEY and CDR2 is SVGEGT. The trim removed 5 bases at V and 8 bases at J, leaving 10 bases unmatched. CDR3 bases: TGTGCCAGCAGTCCGCCGGGACAGGGGGCAGTTTATTCACCCCTCCACTTT. Encoded protein: CASSPPGQGAVYSPLHF.

This rearrangement joins TRBV19 to TRBJ2-5; D ambiguous. This CDR3 is 13 amino acids long. The V end lost 3 bases, the J end lost 0 bases, and 5 bases lay between the germline ends. Germline V lookup: CDR1 LNHDA, CDR2 SQIVND (reference sequence). CDR3 in DNA: TGTGCCAGTAGTATCGGGTACCAAGAGACCCAGTACTTC. The encoded protein is CASSIGYQETQYF.

The chain carries TRBV27 and TRBJ2-5, with D hard to call. This CDR3 spans 13 amino acids. Trimming shortened V by 2 bases and J by 2 bases, and 6 bases separated the two germline ends. The germline V gene has CDR1 MNHEY and CDR2 SMNVEV (reference sequence). CDR3 protein: CASSLQTQETQYF. The CDR3 bases are TGTGCCAGCAGTTTACAGACTCAAGAGACCCAGTACTTC.

This clone has more than one count but fewer than ten. The V call is TRBV3-1 (or the pseudogene TRBV3-2), the J call TRBJ1-6; D gene unclear. Per the germline V gene, CDR1 is LGHDT and CDR2 is YNNKEL (reference sequence). This CDR3 has 16 amino acids. Trimming shortened V by 0 bases and J by 7 bases, and 13 bases separated the two germline ends. CDR3 DNA sequence: TGTGCCAGCAGCCAAGAGACGGGTTCGTCGAATTCACCCCTCCACTTT. This translates into CASSQETGSSNSPLHF.

The V and J genes are TRBV5-1 and TRBJ2-1; weak D call: TRBD1 (6 bases). V dropped 7 bases and J dropped 2 bases, with 13 bases sitting between them. Germline CDR1 is SGHRS and CDR2 is YFSETQ. CDR3 length equals 14 residues. CDR3 protein: CASYGGPPYNEQFF. The CDR3 DNA reads TGCGCCAGCTATGGGGGCCCCCCCTACAATGAGCAGTTCTTC.

The chain recombines TRBV3-1 (or the pseudogene TRBV3-2) with TRBJ2-3, with D possibly matching TRBD2 (6 bases). Per germline, CDR1 LGHDT and CDR2 YNNKEL (reference sequence). The V and J ends lost 0 bases and 2 bases respectively, with 15 bases between them. The CDR3 has 17 amino acids. Here the CDR3 DNA reads TGTGCCAGCAGCCAAGAACCCGGGAGCCGTCCCACAGATACGCAGTATTTT. Translated, it gives CASSQEPGSRPTDTQYF.

V and J are TRBV19 and TRBJ1-4, with D uncertain. The ends were cut back, 5 bases at V and 4 bases at J, with 14 bases in the middle. In germline, CDR1 is LNHDA, CDR2 SQIVND (reference sequence). The CDR3 runs to 15 residues. The DNA of the CDR3 is TGTGCCAGTAGTGGTTTGTCCGGCGGTAATGAAAAACTGTTTTTT. As protein: CASSGLSGGNEKLFF.

The chain combines TRBV10-2 with TRBJ1-2; 7 nucleotides agree with TRBD1. The V gene's germline CDR1 is WSHSY and CDR2 SAAADI. There are 15 residues in the CDR3. V was clipped by 6 bases and J by 6 bases; unmatched bases: 13. CDR3 region: CASSPTGSRVNGYTF. CDR3 nucleotide sequence: TGCGCCAGCAGCCCGACAGGGAGCAGAGTGAATGGCTACACCTTC.

The rearrangement joins TRBV21-1 to TRBJ2-5; no DNA check was done on the table's D call, TRBD1. TRBV21-1 is labeled a pseudogene. The CDR3 loop spans 17 amino acids. The DNA of the CDR3 is TGTGCCAGCAGCAAGGTGACAGGGGGTTGGCAGCAAGAGACCCAGTACTTC. Protein: CASSKVTGGWQQETQYF.

This clone was observed once. The chain links TRBV29-1 to TRBJ2-7; tentatively, D is TRBD1 (5 bases). Germline lookup yields CDR1 SQVTM and CDR2 ANQGSEA. The CDR3 spans 11 residues. V was cut by 7 bases and J by 5 bases, with 12 bases left in between. CDR3 bases: TGCAGCGGCCAACTCAGGGACGAGCAGTACTTC. Translated, it gives CSGQLRDEQYF.

V gene TRBV7-3 combines with J gene TRBJ1-2; no clear D gene. Trimming pared 0 bases from V and 0 bases from J, leaving 8 bases between. CDR1 is SGHTA, CDR2 FQGTGA, per germline. The CDR3 covers 15 residues. CDR3 protein: CASSLTGEANYGYTF. The CDR3 DNA sequence: TGTGCCAGCAGCTTAACCGGGGAAGCTAACTATGGCTACACCTTC.

The chain recombines TRBV7-2 with TRBJ1-1; the D is unclear. V lost 1 base, J lost 7 bases, and 10 bases lay in between. Germline V gives CDR1 SGHTA, CDR2 FQGNSA. CDR3 size: 13 residues. CDR3 region: CASSLGGGVEAFF. In DNA, the CDR3 is TGTGCCAGCAGCTTAGGTGGTGGAGTTGAAGCTTTCTTT.

The V and J genes are TRBV7-3 and TRBJ1-5; D remains ambiguous. Germline CDR1 and CDR2: SGHTA and FQGTGA. Between the trimmed V and J ends, which lost 4 bases and 0 bases, there was a span of 16 bases. CDR3 length: 17 amino acids. In DNA form, the CDR3 reads TGTGCCAGCAGCTACAGTGGTGACATGCATAGCAATCAGCCCCAGCATTTT. This sequence encodes CASSYSGDMHSNQPQHF.

V gene TRBV7-3 combines with J gene TRBJ2-3; 11 nucleotides line up with TRBD2. The CDR3 is 19 residues long. Trimming cost V 0 bases and J 2 bases; bases outside gene matches: 10. Germline V lookup: CDR1 SGHTA, CDR2 FQGTGA. In DNA form, the CDR3 reads TGTGCCAGCAGCTTAACCGATCCCTGGACTAGCGGGCTCACAGATACGCAGTATTTT. This encodes CASSLTDPWTSGLTDTQYF. The variable domain in full, completed from reference TRBV7-3 and TRBJ2-3, reads GAGVSQTPSNKVTEKGKYVELRCDPISGHTALYWYRQSLGQGPEFLIYFQGTGAADDSGLPNDRFFAVRPEGSVSTLKIQRTERGDSAVYLCASSLTDPWTSGLTDTQYFGPGTRLTVL.

The sample holds a few counts of this clone. The CDR3 spells CASSLRGSTEAFF. The CDR3 nucleotides read TGTGCCAGCAGTTTAAGGGGATCGACTGAAGCTTTCTTT. This rearrangement joins TRBV27 to TRBJ1-1, with D possibly matching TRBD1 (5 bases). This CDR3 has 13 amino acids. The V gene lost 2 bases and the J gene lost 5 bases, with 9 bases spanning the gap. Per germline, CDR1 MNHEY and CDR2 SMNVEV (reference sequence).

The chain uses TRBV6-4 and TRBJ2-1; 11 nucleotides align to TRBD2. The CDR3 has 17 amino acids. V gave up 0 bases and J gave up 5 bases; unmatched junction bases: 6. Germline loops: CDR1 MRHNA, CDR2 SNTAGT. The CDR3 reads CASSDSFGTSGNNEQFF. Here the CDR3 DNA reads TGTGCCAGCAGTGACTCTTTTGGGACTAGCGGTAACAATGAGCAGTTCTTC.

The genes are TRBV19 and TRBJ2-2; D is possibly TRBD2 (6 bases). Germline V CDR1 and CDR2: LNHDA, SQIVND (reference sequence). V lost 1 base and J lost 6, with 21 bases in between. The CDR3 covers 18 residues. CDR3 sequence: CASSIVLGGSLGAGELFF. In DNA, the CDR3 is TGTGCCAGTAGTATAGTTCTCGGGGGATCCCTCGGGGCCGGGGAGCTGTTTTTT. Drawing the rest from reference TRBV19 and TRBJ2-2, the complete variable domain is DGGITQSPKYLFRKEGQNVTLSCEQNLNHDAMYWYRQDPGQGLRLIYYSQIVNDFQKGDIAEGYSVSREKKESFPLTVTSAQKNPTAFYLCASSIVLGGSLGAGELFFGEGSRLTVL.